This T cell receptor beta chain was observed in a study of cytomegalovirus exposure and HLA in healthy donors. V was cut by 5 bases and J by 5 bases, with 3 bases left in between. Germline CDR1 reads LNHDA; CDR2 reads SQIVND (reference sequence). CDR3 length: 11 residues. PCR was performed using 60 Vbeta and 13 Jbeta primers. Libraries were prepared by immunoSEQ multiplex PCR; TCRdb keeps only in-frame clonotypes and omits some of them. The table shows about 160,000 clones, with roughly three quarters occurring only once. Source material: PBMCs. The sequence was collected from a man in his forties in good health and CMV-seropositive. The chain has TRBV19 and TRBJ2-2; D uncertain. The CDR3 sequence: CASSLTGELFF. The CDR3 DNA reads as TGTGCCAGTAGTTTAACCGGGGAGCTGTTTTTT.